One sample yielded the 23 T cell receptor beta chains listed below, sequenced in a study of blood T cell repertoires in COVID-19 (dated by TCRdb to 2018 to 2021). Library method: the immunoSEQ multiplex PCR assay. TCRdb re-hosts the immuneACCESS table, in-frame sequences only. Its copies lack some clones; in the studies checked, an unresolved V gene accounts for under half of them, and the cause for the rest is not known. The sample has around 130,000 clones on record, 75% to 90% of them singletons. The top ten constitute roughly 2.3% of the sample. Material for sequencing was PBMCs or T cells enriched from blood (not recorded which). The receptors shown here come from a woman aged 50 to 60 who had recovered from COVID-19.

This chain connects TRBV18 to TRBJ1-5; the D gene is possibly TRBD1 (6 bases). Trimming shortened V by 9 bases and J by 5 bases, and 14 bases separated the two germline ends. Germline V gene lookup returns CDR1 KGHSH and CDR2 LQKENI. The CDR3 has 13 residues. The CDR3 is CASSPGQYQPQHF. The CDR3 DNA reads TGTGCCAGTTCCCCGGGACAATATCAGCCCCAGCATTTT.

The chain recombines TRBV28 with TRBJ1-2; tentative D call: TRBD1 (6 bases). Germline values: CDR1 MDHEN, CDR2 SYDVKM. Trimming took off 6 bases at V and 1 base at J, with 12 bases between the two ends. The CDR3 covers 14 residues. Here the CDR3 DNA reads TGTGCCAGCAGCCGGGCAGGGGATAACTATGGCTACACCTTC. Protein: CASSRAGDNYGYTF.

The CDR3 loop reads CASSPGGQGTTQYF. The CDR3 region has the DNA TGTGCCAGCAGCCCTGGGGGACAGGGGACGACCCAGTACTTC. The chain joins TRBV7-9 to TRBJ2-5; 10 bases fit TRBD1. This CDR3 is built from 14 residues. The germline V gene has CDR1 SEHNR and CDR2 FQNEAQ (reference sequence). V dropped 5 bases and J dropped 7; count of bases not matched to a gene: 7.

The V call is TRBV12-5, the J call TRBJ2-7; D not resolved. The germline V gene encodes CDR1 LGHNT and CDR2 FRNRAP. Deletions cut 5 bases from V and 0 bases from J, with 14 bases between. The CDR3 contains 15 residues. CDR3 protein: CASGLAAVSSYEQYF. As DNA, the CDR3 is TGTGCTAGTGGTCTGGCCGCGGTTAGCTCCTACGAGCAGTACTTC.

As DNA, the CDR3 is TGCGCCAGCAGCTTGACAGGGGACAATCAGCCCCAGCATTTT. This gives the protein CASSLTGDNQPQHF. The J gene is TRBJ1-5, the V gene TRBV5-1; 7 bases are a match to TRBD1. CDR1 SGHRS and CDR2 YFSETQ come from the germline V gene. The CDR3 has 14 residues. Losses at the gene ends were 1 base for V and 3 bases for J; bases not matched to a gene: 1.

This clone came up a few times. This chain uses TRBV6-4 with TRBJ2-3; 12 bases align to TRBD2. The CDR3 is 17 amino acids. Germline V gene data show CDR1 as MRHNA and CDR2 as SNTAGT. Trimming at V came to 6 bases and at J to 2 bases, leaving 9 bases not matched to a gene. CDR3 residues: CASSVTSGGGHTDTQYF. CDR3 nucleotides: TGTGCCAGCAGCGTGACTAGCGGGGGTGGCCACACAGATACGCAGTATTTT.

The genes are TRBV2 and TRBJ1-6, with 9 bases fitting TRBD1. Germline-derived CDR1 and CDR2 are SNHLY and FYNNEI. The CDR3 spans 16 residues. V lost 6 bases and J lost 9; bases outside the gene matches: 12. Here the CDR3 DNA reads TGTGCCAGCAGCCAAGACGGACAGGGGATCGGTTCACCCCTCCACTTT. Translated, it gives CASSQDGQGIGSPLHF.

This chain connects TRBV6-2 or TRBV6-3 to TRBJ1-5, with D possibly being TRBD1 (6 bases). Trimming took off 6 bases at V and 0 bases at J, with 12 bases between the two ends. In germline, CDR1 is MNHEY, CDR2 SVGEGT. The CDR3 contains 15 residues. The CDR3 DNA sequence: TGTGCCAGCAGCCGACACAGGGATAGCAATCAGCCCCAGCATTTT. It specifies CASSRHRDSNQPQHF.

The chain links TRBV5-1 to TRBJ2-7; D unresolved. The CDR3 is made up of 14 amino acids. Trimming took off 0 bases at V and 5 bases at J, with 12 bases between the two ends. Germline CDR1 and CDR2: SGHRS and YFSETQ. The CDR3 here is CASSLANPGDEQYF. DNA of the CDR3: TGCGCCAGCAGCTTGGCCAACCCCGGTGACGAGCAGTACTTC. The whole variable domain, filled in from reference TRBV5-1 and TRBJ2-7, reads KAGVTQTPRYLIKTRGQQVTLSCSPISGHRSVSWYQQTPGQGLQFLFEYFSETQRNKGNFPGRFSGRQFSNSRSEMNVSTLELGDSALYLCASSLANPGDEQYFGPGTRLTVT.

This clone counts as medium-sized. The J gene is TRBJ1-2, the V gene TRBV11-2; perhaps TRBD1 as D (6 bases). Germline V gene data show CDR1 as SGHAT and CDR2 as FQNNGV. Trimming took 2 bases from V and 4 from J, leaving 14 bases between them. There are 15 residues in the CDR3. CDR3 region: CASSLSQGSFYGYTF. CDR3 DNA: TGTGCCAGCAGCTTATCACAGGGCTCGTTCTATGGCTACACCTTC. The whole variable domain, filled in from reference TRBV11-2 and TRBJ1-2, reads EAGVAQSPRYKIIEKRQSVAFWCNPISGHATLYWYQQILGQGPKLLIQFQNNGVVDDSQLPKDRFSAERLKGVDSTLKIQPAKLEDSAVYLCASSLSQGSFYGYTFGSGTRLTVV.

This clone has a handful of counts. In DNA form, the CDR3 reads TGTGCCAGCAGCGCAGGGTCCTACGAGCAGTACTTC. Protein: CASSAGSYEQYF. The chain is built from TRBV5-6 and TRBJ2-7; tentative D call: TRBD1 (5 bases). Trimming cost V 4 bases and J 1 base, with 6 bases left between them. CDR1 and CDR2 from the germline V gene are SGHDT and YYEEEE. The CDR3 totals 12 residues.

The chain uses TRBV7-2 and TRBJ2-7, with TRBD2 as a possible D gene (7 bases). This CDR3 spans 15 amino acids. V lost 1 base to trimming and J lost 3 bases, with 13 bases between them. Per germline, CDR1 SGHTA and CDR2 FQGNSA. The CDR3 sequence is CASSLESGGLYEQYF. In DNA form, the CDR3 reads TGTGCCAGCAGCTTAGAGTCGGGGGGCCTCTACGAGCAGTACTTC.

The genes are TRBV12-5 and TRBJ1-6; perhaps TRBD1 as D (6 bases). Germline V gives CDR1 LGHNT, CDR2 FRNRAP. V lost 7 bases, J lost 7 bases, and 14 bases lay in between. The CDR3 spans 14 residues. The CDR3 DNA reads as TGTGCTAGTGCCGTCGGACAGCCAAATTCACCCCTCCACTTT. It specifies CASAVGQPNSPLHF.

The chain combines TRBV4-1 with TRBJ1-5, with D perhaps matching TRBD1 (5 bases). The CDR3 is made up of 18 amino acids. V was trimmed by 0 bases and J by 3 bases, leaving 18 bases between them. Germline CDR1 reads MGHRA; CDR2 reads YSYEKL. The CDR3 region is CASSQDVWPGYYNQPQHF. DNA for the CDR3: TGCGCCAGCAGCCAAGACGTGTGGCCAGGGTATTACAATCAGCCCCAGCATTTT.

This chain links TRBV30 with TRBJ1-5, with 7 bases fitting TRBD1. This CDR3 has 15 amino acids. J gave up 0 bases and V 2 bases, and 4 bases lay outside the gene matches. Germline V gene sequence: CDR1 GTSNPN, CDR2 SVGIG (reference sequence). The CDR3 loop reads CAWSPRGYSNQPQHF. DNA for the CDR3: TGTGCCTGGAGTCCCAGGGGGTATAGCAATCAGCCCCAGCATTTT.

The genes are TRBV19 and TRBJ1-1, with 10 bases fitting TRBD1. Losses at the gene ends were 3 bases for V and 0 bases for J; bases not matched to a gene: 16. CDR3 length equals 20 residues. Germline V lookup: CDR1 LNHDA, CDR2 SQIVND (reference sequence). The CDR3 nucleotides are TGTGCCAGTAGTATTACGAGACAGGGGGCGTTATTTGACGTGAACACTGAAGCTTTCTTT. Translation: CASSITRQGALFDVNTEAFF.

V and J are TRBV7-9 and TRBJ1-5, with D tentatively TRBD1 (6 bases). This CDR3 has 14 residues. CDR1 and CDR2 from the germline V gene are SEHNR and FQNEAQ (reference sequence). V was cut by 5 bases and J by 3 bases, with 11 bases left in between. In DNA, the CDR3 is TGTGCCAGCAGCACGGACAGTCACAATCAGCCCCAGCATTTT. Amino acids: CASSTDSHNQPQHF.

In DNA, the CDR3 is TGCAGCGTTGAGTCGTCGGGCGGGGGATCTCCCGTGAGCGAGCAGTACTTC. Translation gives CSVESSGGGSPVSEQYF. The chain couples TRBV29-1 to TRBJ2-7; TRBD2 matches 7 bases. Per the germline V gene, CDR1 is SQVTM and CDR2 is ANQGSEA. V lost 3 bases to trimming and J lost 6 bases; unmatched junction nucleotides: 20. This CDR3 has 17 residues.

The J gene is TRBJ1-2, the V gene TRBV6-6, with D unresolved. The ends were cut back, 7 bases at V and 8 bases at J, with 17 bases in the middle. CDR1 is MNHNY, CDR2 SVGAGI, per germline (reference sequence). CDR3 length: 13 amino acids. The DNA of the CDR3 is TGTGCCAGCACCATGACGGGGTATGTGGGCTACACCTTC. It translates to CASTMTGYVGYTF.

CDR3 residues: CASSPSGTGSPYYGYTF. The DNA for the CDR3 is TGTGCCAGCAGTCCTTCCGGGACAGGAAGCCCCTACTATGGCTACACCTTC. The rearrangement joins TRBV27 to TRBJ1-2, with 8 bases matching TRBD1. The trim removed 5 bases at V and 3 bases at J, leaving 14 bases unmatched. The CDR3 sequence is 17 residues long. Germline CDR1 is MNHEY and CDR2 is SMNVEV (reference sequence).

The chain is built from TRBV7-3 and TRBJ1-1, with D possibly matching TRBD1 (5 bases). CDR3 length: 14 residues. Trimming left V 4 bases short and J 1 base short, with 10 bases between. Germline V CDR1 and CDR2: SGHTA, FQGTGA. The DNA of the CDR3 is TGTGCCAGCAGCTCCCCAGGGAAGAACACTGAAGCTTTCTTT. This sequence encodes CASSSPGKNTEAFF.

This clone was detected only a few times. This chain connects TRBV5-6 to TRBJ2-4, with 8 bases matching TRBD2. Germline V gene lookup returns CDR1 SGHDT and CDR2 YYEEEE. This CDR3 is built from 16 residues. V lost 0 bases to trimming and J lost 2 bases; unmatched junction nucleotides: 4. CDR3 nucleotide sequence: TGTGCCAGCAGCTTGGGAGCGGGGGACTCCAAAAACATTCAGTACTTC. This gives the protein CASSLGAGDSKNIQYF. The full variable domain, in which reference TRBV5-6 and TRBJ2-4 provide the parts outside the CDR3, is DAGVTQSPTHLIKTRGQQVTLRCSPKSGHDTVSWYQQALGQGPQFIFQYYEEEERQRGNFPDRFSGHQFPNYSSELNVNALLLGDSALYLCASSLGAGDSKNIQYFGAGTRLSVL.

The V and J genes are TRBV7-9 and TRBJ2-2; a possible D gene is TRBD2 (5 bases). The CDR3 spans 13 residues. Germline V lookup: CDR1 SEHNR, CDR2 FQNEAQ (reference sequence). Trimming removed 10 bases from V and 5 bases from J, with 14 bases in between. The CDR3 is CAKGEGSTGELFF. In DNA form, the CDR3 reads TGTGCCAAGGGAGAAGGAAGTACCGGGGAGCTGTTTTTT. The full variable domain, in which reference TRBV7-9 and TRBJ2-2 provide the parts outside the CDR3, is DTGVSQNPRHKITKRGQNVTFRCDPISEHNRLYWYRQTLGQGPEFLTYFQNEAQLEKSRLLSDRFSAERPKGSFSTLEIQRTEQGDSAMYLCAKGEGSTGELFFGEGSRLTVL.